The 5 T cell receptor beta chains below were found in one sample sequenced in a study of T-cell memory formation after mild COVID-19. TCRdb reanalysed the 5' RACE reads using MiXCR and keeps one entry per CDR3 protein. Of roughly 86,000 distinct CDR3 sequences listed, roughly 16% are singletons. Sequenced sample: PBMCs or a T cell subset sorted from them (not recorded which). The receptor source for this set is a man aged 18 to 29 who had mild COVID-19 (a few samples of this study predate the infection). Cell type and time point are not known.

V and J are TRBV5-1 and TRBJ2-5; D perhaps matches TRBD1 (6 bases). Germline lookup yields CDR1 SGHRS and CDR2 YFSETQ. The CDR3 length is 15 residues. The V and J ends lost 0 bases and 5 bases respectively, with 14 bases between them. CDR3 residues: CASSLVGTTPETQYF. In nucleotides, the CDR3 is TGCGCCAGCAGCTTGGTAGGGACAACCCCTGAGACCCAGTACTTC.

J is TRBJ2-1 and V is TRBV2; no reliable D call. V was shortened by 8 bases and J by 8 bases, with 16 bases between the two germline ends. The CDR3 consists of 13 residues. CDR1 and CDR2 (germline): SNHLY, FYNNEI. CDR3 coding DNA: TGTGCCAGCCTCCCCGTGGATGTGGATGAGCAGTTCTTC. As protein: CASLPVDVDEQFF.

The chain recombines TRBV6-1 with TRBJ1-1; the D is unclear. The CDR3 contains 11 residues. Trimming stripped 6 bases from V and 8 bases from J, with 10 bases between. Germline-derived CDR1 and CDR2 are MNHNS and SASEGT. The CDR3 DNA follows: TGTGCCAGCAGCAGGACGGTCGAAGCTTTCTTT. Its protein is CASSRTVEAFF.

This clonotype was seen a few times. V and J are TRBV20-1 and TRBJ1-5; D remains unclear. This CDR3 has 13 amino acids. Germline V gene sequence: CDR1 DFQATT, CDR2 SNEGSKA (reference sequence). V gave up 2 bases and J gave up 3 bases, with 8 bases separating them. The CDR3 DNA reads TGCAGTGCTAGATTCATCGACAATCAGCCCCAGCATTTT. This encodes CSARFIDNQPQHF.

This clonotype was counted only a few times. CDR3 sequence (DNA): TGCGCCAGCAGCCAGACAGGGAGGAATGAGCAGTTCTTC. The encoded protein is CASSQTGRNEQFF. The chain has TRBV4-1 and TRBJ2-1; possibly TRBD1 for D (7 bases). The CDR3 sequence is 13 residues long. Between the trimmed V and J ends, which lost 3 bases and 7 bases, there was a span of 10 bases. From germline, CDR1 is MGHRA and CDR2 YSYEKL.